This paragraph reports one T cell receptor beta chain. Its antigen is not identified. This specimen comes from a study of beta chain features in type 1 diabetes. Study-wide background: Across every sample, around 100,000,000 sorted cells were examined in total.

The isolated RNA, all of it, was reverse transcribed, so expressed TCRB transcripts were what got sequenced. Libraries were prepared by immunoSEQ multiplex PCR; TCRdb keeps only in-frame clonotypes and omits some of them. The sample lists about 220,000 clones, approximately 10% occurring once. Points from the study as a whole: Moderately but significantly shorter TCRB CDR3s were found in Type 1 diabetes patients in all four CD4+ subsets.

The receptor comes from a young man in good health. Material for sequencing was central memory CD4+ T cells from blood.

The CDR3 DNA follows: TGTGCCTGGACCTACACAGGGGTTGGGCAGCCCCAGCATTTT. Translated, it gives CAWTYTGVGQPQHF. J is TRBJ1-5 and V is TRBV30, with 7 bases identical to TRBD1. Germline CDR1 GTSNPN, CDR2 SVGIG (reference sequence). V dropped 4 bases and J dropped 7; count of bases not matched to a gene: 10. The CDR3 length is 14 residues.